Sequencing of this T cell receptor (beta chain) was carried out in a study of Tregs in tolerant kidney transplant recipients. Study conclusions and caveats: Biological reproducibility was not directly addressed in this study.

Generated by immunoSEQ multiplex PCR, the TCRdb table keeps only in-frame clones and is missing some. This table holds about 110,000 clones, 85% to 90% found once. Trimming at V came to 5 bases and at J to 4 bases, leaving 5 bases not matched to a gene. This CDR3 has 15 residues. The V gene's germline CDR1 is SNHLY and CDR2 FYNNEI. Comments on this clone: Its antigen is not known.

The V and J genes are TRBV2 and TRBJ2-7; 13 nucleotides match TRBD2. This sample comprised CD4+ T cells from blood, obtained before the transplant. The clonotype comes from a human donor who received a combined kidney and bone marrow transplant. Here the CDR3 DNA reads TGTGCCAGCAGTCCGGGACTAGCGGGATCTTACGAGCAGTACTTC. It codes for CASSPGLAGSYEQYF.